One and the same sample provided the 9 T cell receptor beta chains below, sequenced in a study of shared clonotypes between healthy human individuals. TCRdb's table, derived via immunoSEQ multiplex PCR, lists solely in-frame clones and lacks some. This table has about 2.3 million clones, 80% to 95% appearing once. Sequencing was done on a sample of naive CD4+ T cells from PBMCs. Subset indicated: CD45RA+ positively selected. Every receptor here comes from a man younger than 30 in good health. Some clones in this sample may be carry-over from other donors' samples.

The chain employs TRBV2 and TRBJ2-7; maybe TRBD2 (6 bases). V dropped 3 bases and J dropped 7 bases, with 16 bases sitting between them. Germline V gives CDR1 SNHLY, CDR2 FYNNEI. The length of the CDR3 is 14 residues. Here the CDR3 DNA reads TGTGCCAGCAGTGACCGGACTATCCCTGGGGAGCAGTACTTC. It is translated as CASSDRTIPGEQYF.

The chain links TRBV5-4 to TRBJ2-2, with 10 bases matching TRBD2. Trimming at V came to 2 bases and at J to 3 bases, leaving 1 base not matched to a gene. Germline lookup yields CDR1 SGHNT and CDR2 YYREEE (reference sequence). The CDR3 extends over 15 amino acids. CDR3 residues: CASSFLAGDTGELFF. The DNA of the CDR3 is TGTGCCAGCAGCTTTCTAGCGGGAGACACCGGGGAGCTGTTTTTT.

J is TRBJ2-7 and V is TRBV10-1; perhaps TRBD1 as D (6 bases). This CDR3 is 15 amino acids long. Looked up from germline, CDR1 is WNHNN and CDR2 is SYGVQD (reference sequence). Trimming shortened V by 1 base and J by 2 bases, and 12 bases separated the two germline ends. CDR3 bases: TGCGCCAGCAGTGAGTGGACAGATACCACCTACGAGCAGTACTTC. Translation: CASSEWTDTTYEQYF.

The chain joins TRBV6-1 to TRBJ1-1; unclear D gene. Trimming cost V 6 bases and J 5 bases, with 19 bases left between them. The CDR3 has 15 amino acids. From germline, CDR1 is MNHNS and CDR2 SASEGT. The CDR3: CASREYRQISTEAFF. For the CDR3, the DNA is TGTGCCAGCAGGGAGTACCGGCAGATTTCGACTGAAGCTTTCTTT.

The CDR3 DNA follows: TGTGCCAGCAGTCCCCTTGGGGTAGGGGAGACCCAGTACTTC. Protein: CASSPLGVGETQYF. This chain links TRBV6-6 with TRBJ2-5, with D hard to call. CDR1 is MNHNY, CDR2 SVGAGI, per germline (reference sequence). Trimming pared 5 bases from V and 5 bases from J, leaving 15 bases between. This CDR3 is 14 amino acids long.

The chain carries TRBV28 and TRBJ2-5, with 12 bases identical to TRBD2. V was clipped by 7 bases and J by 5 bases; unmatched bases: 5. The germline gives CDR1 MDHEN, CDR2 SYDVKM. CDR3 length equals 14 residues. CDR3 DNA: TGTGCCAGCACTAGCGGGAGGGCCCCGGAGACCCAGTACTTC. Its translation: CASTSGRAPETQYF.

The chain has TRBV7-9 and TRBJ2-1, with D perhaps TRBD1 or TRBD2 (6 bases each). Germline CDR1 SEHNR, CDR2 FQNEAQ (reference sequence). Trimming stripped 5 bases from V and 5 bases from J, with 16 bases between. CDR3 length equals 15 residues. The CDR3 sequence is CASSPVVGGNNEQFF. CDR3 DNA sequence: TGTGCCAGCAGCCCGGTGGTAGGGGGGAACAATGAGCAGTTCTTC.

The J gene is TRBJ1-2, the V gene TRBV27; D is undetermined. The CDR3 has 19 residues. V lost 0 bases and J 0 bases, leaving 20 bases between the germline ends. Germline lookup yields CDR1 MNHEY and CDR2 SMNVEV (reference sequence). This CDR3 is CASSLSLRTPTTANYGYTF. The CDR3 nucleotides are TGTGCCAGCAGTTTATCGCTCCGAACTCCGACCACAGCTAACTATGGCTACACCTTC.

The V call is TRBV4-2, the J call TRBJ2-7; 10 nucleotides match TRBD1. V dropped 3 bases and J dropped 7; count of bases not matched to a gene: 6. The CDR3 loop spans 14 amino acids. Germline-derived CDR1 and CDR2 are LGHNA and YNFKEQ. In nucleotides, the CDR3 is TGTGCCAGCAGCCAGAGACAGGGGGCGGGGGAGCAGTACTTC. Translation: CASSQRQGAGEQYF.